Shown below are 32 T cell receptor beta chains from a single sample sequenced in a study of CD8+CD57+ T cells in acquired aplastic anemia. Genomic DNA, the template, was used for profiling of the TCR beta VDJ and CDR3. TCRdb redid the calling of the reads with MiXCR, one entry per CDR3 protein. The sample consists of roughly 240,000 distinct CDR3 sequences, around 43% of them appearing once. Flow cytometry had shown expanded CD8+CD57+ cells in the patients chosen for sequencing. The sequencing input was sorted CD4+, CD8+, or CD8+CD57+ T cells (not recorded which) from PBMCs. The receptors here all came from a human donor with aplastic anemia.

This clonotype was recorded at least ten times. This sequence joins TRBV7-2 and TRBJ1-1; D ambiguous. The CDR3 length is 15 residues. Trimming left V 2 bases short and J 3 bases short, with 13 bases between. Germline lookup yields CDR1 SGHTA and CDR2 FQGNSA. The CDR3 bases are TGTGCCAGCAGCTTAAATCCCTTCGGAGACACTGAAGCTTTCTTT. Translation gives CASSLNPFGDTEAFF.

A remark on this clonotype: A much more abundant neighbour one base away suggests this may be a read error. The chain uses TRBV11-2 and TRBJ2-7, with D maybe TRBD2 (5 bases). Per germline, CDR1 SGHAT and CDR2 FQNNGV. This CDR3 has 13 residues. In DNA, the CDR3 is TGTGTCAGCAGCTTAGGATCGGGGAGCGAGCAGTACTTC. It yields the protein CVSSLGSGSEQYF.

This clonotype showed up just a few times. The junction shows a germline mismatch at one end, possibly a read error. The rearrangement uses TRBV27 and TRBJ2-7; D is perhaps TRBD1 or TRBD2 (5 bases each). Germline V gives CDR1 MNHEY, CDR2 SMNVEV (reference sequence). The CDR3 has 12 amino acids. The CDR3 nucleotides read TGTGCCAGCAGTTTAACGAGGGGCGAGCAGCACTTC. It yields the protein CASSLTRGEQHF.

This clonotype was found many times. The CDR3: CAISRGTVGYGYTF. For the CDR3, the DNA is TGTGCCATCAGTCGAGGAACAGTGGGCTATGGCTACACCTTC. The rearrangement links TRBV10-3 to TRBJ1-2; D gene unclear. This CDR3 spans 14 amino acids. V shed 5 bases and J shed 4 bases, with 14 bases lying between them. CDR1 ENHRY and CDR2 SYGVKD come from the germline V gene.

CDR3 bases: TGCAGTGCTAAGGCAGCAGACAGGGGGAACACTGAAGCTTTCTTT. This codes for CSAKAADRGNTEAFF. The chain couples TRBV20-1 to TRBJ1-1, with 8 bases that match TRBD1. This CDR3 spans 15 amino acids. With V trimmed by 4 bases and J by 1 base, 8 bases remained unmatched. In germline, CDR1 is DFQATT, CDR2 SNEGSKA (reference sequence).

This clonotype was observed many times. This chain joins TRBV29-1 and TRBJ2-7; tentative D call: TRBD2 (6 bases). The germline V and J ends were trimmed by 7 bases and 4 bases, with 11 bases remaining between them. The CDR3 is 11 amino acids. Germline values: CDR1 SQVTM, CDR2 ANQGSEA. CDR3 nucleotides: TGCAGCGGGGGGGAAGGTTACGAGCAGTACTTC. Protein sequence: CSGGEGYEQYF.

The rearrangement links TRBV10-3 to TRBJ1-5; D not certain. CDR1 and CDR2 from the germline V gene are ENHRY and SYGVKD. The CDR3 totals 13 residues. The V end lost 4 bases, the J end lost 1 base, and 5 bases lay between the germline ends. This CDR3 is CAISGQSNQPQHF. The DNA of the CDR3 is TGTGCCATCAGTGGGCAGAGCAATCAGCCCCAGCATTTT.

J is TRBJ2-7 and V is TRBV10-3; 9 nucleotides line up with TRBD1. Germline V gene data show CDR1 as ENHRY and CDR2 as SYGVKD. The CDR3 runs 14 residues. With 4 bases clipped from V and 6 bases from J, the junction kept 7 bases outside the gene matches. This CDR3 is CAISAQGAASEQYF. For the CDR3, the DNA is TGTGCCATCAGTGCACAGGGGGCTGCTAGCGAGCAGTACTTC.

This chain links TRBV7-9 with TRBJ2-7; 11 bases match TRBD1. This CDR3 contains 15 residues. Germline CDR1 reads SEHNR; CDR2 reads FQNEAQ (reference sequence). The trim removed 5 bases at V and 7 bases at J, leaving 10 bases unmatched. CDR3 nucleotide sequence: TGTGCCAGCAGCGCGCCCTCCGGGACAGGGGGTGAGCAGTACTTC. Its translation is CASSAPSGTGGEQYF. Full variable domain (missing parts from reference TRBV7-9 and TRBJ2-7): DTGVSQNPRHKITKRGQNVTFRCDPISEHNRLYWYRQTLGQGPEFLTYFQNEAQLEKSRLLSDRFSAERPKGSFSTLEIQRTEQGDSAMYLCASSAPSGTGGEQYFGPGTRLTVT.

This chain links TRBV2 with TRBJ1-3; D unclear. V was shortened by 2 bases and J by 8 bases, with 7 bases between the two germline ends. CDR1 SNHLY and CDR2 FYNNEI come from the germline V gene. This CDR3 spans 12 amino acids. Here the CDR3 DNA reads TGTGCCAGCAGTGAAACGGGTTACACCATATATTTT. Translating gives CASSETGYTIYF.

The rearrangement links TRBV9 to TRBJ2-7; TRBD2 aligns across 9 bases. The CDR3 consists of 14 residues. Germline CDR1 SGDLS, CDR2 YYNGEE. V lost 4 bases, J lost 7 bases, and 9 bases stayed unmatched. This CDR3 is CASSLREGPWEQYF. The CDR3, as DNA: TGTGCCAGCAGCCTGCGGGAGGGCCCTTGGGAGCAGTACTTC. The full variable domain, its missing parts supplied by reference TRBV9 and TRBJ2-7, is DSGVTQTPKHLITATGQRVTLRCSPRSGDLSVYWYQQSLDQGLQFLIQYYNGEERAKGNILERFSAQQFPDLHSELNLSSLELGDSALYFCASSLREGPWEQYFGPGTRLTVT.

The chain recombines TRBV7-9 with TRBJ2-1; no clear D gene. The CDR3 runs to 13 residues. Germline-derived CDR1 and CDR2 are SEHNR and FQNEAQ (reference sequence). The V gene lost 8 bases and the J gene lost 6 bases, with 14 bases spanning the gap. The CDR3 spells CASSPPASNEQFF. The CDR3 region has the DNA TGTGCCAGCTCCCCCCCCGCCAGCAATGAGCAGTTCTTC.

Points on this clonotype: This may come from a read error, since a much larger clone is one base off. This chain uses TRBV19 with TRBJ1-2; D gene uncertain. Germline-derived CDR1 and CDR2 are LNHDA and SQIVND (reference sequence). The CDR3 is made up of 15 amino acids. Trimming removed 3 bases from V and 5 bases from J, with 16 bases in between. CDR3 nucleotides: TGTGCCAGTAGTATCTCCGTAGTAAAAATTTATGGCTACACCTTC. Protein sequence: CASSISVVKIYGYTF. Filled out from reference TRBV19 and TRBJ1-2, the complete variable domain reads DGGITQSPKYLFRKEGQNVTLSCEQNLNHDAMYWYRQDPGQGLRLIYYSQIVNDFQKGDIAEGYSVSREKKESFPLTVTSAQKNPTAFYLCASSISVVKIYGYTFGSGTRLTVV.

CDR3 sequence reads: CATSIGGLAGDREQYV. DNA of the CDR3: TGTGCCACCAGCATTGGAGGACTAGCGGGAGATCGGGAGCAGTACGTC. V usage is TRBV15 and J usage is TRBJ2-7; 13 nucleotides align to TRBD2. Germline values: CDR1 LNHNV, CDR2 YYDKDF (reference sequence). This CDR3 is built from 16 residues. V lost 4 bases to trimming and J lost 7 bases; unmatched junction nucleotides: 10.

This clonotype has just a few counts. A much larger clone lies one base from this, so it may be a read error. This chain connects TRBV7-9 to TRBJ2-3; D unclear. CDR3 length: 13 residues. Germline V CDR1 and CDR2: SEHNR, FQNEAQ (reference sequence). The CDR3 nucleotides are TGTGCCGGCAGCTTCCCGGACACAGATACGCAGTATTTT. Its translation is CAGSFPDTDTQYF.

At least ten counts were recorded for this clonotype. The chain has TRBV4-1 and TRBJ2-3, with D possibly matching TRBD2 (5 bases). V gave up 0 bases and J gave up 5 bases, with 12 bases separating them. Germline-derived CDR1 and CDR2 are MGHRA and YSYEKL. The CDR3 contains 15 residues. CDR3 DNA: TGCGCCAGCAGCCAAGAGCGGGCAGGTTTAGATACGCAGTATTTT. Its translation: CASSQERAGLDTQYF.

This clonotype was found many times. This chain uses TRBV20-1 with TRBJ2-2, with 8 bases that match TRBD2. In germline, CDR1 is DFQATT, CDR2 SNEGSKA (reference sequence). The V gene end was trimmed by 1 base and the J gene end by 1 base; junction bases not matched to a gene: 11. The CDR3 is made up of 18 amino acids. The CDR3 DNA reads TGCAGTGCTAGAGTTACACGCGGAGCGGGGGTGAACACCGGGGAGCTGTTTTTT. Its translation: CSARVTRGAGVNTGELFF.

The CDR3 spells CASSPGARYEQYF. CDR3 sequence (DNA): TGTGCCAGCAGCCCAGGTGCGAGATACGAGCAGTACTTC. The chain combines TRBV7-9 with TRBJ2-7; D not resolved. V was shortened by 5 bases and J by 4 bases, with 12 bases between the two germline ends. Germline V gene lookup returns CDR1 SEHNR and CDR2 FQNEAQ (reference sequence). The CDR3 runs to 13 residues.

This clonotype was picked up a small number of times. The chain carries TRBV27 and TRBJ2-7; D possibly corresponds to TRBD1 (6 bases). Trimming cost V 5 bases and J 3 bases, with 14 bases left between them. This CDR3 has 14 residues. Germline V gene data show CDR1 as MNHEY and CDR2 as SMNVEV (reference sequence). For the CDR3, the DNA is TGTGCCAGCAGTCATTGGCAGGGGAGCTACGAGCAGTACTTC. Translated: CASSHWQGSYEQYF.

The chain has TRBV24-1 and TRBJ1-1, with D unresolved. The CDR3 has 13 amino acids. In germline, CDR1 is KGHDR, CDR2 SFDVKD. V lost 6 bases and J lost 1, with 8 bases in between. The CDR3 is CATSQTANTEAFF. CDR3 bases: TGTGCCACCAGTCAAACAGCGAACACTGAAGCTTTCTTT.

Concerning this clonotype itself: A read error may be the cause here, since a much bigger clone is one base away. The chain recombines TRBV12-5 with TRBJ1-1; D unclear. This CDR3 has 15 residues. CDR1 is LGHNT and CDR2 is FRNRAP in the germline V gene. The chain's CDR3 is CVSSSLLRPPTEAFF. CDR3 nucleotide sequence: TGTGTCAGCAGTTCCCTCCTAAGGCCCCCCACTGAAGCTTTCTTT.

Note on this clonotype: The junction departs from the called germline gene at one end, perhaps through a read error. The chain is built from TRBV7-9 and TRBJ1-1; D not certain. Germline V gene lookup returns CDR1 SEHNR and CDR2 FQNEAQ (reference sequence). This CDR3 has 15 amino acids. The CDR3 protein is CASSLSVGTSTKAFF. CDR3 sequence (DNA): TGTGCCAGCAGCTTATCGGTGGGAACGAGCACTAAAGCTTTCTTT.

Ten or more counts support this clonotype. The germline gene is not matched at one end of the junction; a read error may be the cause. The CDR3 protein is CASSRSMNPEAFF. The CDR3 DNA reads as TGTGCCAGCAGCCGGAGTATGAACCCTGAAGCTTTCTTT. J is TRBJ1-1 and V is TRBV6-6; the D is unclear. This CDR3 contains 13 residues. Germline-derived CDR1 and CDR2 are MNHNY and SVGAGI (reference sequence).

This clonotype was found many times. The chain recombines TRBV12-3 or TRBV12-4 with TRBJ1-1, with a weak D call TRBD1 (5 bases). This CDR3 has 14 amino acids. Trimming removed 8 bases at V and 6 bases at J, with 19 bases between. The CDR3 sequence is CASWGGEGVPEAFF. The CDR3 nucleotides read TGTGCCAGCTGGGGAGGGGAAGGAGTCCCTGAAGCTTTCTTT.

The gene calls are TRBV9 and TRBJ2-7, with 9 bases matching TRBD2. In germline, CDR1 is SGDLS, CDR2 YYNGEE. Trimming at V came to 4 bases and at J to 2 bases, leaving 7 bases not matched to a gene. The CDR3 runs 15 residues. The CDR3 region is CASSPQTSGPYEQYF. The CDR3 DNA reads TGTGCCAGCAGCCCCCAGACTAGCGGACCCTACGAGCAGTACTTC.

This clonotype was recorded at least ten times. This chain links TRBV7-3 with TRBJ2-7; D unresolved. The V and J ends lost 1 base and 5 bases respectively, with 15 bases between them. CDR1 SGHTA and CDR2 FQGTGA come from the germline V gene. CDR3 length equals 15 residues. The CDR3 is CASSLIRGSRNEQYF. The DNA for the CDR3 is TGTGCCAGCAGCTTAATCCGAGGCTCCCGGAACGAGCAGTACTTC.

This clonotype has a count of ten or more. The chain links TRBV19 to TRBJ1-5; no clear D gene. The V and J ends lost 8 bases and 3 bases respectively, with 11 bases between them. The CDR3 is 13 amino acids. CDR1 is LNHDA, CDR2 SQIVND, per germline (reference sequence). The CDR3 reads CASELGNNQPQHF. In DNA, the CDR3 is TGTGCCAGTGAGCTGGGGAACAATCAGCCCCAGCATTTT.

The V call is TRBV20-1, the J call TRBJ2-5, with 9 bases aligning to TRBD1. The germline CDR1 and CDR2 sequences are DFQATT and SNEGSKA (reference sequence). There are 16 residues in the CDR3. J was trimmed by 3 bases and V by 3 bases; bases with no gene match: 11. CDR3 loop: CSARDDGTGWKETQYF. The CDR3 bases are TGCAGTGCTAGGGACGACGGGACAGGGTGGAAAGAGACCCAGTACTTC.

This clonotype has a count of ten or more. CDR3 sequence reads: CSATGTGRGGQYF. The CDR3 region has the DNA TGCAGTGCTACCGGGACAGGAAGAGGCGGCCAGTACTTC. The chain employs TRBV20-1 and TRBJ2-5; 8 bases align to TRBD1. Germline assignment: CDR1 DFQATT and CDR2 SNEGSKA (reference sequence). Unmatched junction bases numbered 11, after V lost 4 bases and J lost 10 bases. The CDR3 runs 13 residues.

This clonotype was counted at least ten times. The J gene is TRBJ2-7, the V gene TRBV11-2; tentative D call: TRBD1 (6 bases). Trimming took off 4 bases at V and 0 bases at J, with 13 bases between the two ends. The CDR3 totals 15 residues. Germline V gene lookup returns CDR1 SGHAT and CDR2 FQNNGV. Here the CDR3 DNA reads TGTGCCAGCAGCTGGGGGCAGGGGAGCTCCTACGAGCAGTACTTC. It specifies CASSWGQGSSYEQYF.

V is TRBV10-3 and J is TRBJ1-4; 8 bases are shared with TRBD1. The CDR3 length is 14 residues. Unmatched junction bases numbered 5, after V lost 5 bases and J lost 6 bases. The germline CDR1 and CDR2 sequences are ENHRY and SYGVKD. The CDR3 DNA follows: TGTGCCATCAGTCCGGGACAGGCAGATGAAAAACTGTTTTTT. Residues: CAISPGQADEKLFF.

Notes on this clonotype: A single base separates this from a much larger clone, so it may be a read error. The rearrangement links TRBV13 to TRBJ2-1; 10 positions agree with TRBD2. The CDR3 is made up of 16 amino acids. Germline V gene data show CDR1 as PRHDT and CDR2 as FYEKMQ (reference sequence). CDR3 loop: CASSISGGGTYNGQFF. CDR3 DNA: TGTGCCAGCAGCATAAGCGGGGGGGGAACGTACAATGGGCAGTTCTTC. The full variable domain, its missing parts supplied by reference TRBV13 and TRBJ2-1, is AAGVIQSPRHLIKEKRETATLKCYPIPRHDTVYWYQQGPGQDPQFLISFYEKMQSDKGSIPDRFSAQQFSDYHSELNMSSLELGDSALYFCASSISGGGTYNGQFFGPGTRLTVL.